This T cell receptor beta chain is drawn from a study of cytomegalovirus exposure and HLA in healthy donors. Profiling relied on immunoSEQ multiplex PCR, and the TCRdb table lists in-frame clones only, not all of them. The sample has 150,000 to 200,000 clones; about 83% are singletons. CDR3 size: 13 residues. CDR1 SQVTM and CDR2 ANQGSEA come from the germline V gene. After removal of 4 bases from V and 5 bases from J, the junction contained 3 bases not matched to a gene. The sequence was collected from a woman aged 18 to 35 in good health and CMV-seronegative. The V gene is TRBV29-1, the J gene TRBJ2-7, with TRBD2 matching over 12 bases. The sequenced material came from PBMCs. The CDR3 reads CSVVASGGDEQYF. In nucleotides, the CDR3 is TGCAGCGTTGTCGCTAGCGGGGGGGACGAGCAGTACTTC.